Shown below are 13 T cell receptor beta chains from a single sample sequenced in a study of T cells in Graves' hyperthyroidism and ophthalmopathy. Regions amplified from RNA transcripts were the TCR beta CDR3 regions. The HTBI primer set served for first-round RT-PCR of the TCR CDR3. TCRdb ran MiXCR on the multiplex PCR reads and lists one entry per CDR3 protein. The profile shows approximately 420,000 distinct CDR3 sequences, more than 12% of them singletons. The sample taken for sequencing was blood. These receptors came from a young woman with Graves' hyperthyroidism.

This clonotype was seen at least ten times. CDR3 residues: CASSSQVLNTEAFF. Written as DNA, the CDR3 is TGTGCCAGCAGCTCACAGGTCCTGAACACTGAAGCTTTCTTT. This chain uses TRBV5-5 with TRBJ1-1; weak D call: TRBD1 (5 bases). The CDR3 has 14 amino acids. Trimming cost V 3 bases and J 0 bases, with 9 bases left between them. CDR1 is SGHKS and CDR2 is YYEKEE in the germline V gene (reference sequence).

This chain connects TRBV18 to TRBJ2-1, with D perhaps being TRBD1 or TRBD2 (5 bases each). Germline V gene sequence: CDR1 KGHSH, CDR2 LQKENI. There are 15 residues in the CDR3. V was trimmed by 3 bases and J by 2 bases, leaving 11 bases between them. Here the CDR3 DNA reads TGTGCCAGCTCACCGGGGGAGATGGCCTACAATGAGCAGTTCTTC. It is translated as CASSPGEMAYNEQFF.

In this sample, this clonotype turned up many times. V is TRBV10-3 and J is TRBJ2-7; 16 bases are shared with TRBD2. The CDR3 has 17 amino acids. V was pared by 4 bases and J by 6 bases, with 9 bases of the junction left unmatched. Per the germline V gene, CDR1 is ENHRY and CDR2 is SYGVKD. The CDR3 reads CAISAGTSGRAPGEQYF. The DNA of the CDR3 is TGTGCCATCAGTGCCGGGACTAGCGGGAGGGCTCCCGGCGAGCAGTACTTC.

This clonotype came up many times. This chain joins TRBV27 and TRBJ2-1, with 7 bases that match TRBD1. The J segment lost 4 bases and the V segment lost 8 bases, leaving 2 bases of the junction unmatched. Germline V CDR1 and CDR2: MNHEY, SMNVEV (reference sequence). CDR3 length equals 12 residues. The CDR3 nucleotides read TGTGCCAGCGGACAGGTATACAATGAGCAGTTCTTC. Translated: CASGQVYNEQFF.

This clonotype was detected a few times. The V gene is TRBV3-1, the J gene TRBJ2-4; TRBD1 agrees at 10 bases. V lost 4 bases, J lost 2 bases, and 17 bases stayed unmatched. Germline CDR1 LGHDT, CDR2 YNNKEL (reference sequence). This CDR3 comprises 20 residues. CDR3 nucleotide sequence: TGTGCCAGCAGCCCGGCCTTCCTTCATGACAGGGGGCGCCCCAAAAACATTCAGTACTTC. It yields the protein CASSPAFLHDRGRPKNIQYF.

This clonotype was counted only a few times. The CDR3 region has the DNA TGTGCCACCAGTGATCCCCGCAGGGGCCCCTACAATGAGCAGTTCTTC. The encoded protein is CATSDPRRGPYNEQFF. The V gene is TRBV24-1, the J gene TRBJ2-1; the D gene is possibly TRBD1 (6 bases). The CDR3 covers 16 residues. Germline V gives CDR1 KGHDR, CDR2 SFDVKD. The V end was cut by 3 bases, the J end by 2 bases, with 13 bases between.

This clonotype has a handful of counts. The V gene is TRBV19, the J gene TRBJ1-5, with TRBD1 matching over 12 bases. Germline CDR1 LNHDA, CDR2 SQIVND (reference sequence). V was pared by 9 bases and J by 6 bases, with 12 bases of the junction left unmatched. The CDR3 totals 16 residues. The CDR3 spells CASRTAGQGAGQPQHF. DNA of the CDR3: TGTGCCAGCAGGACCGCGGGACAGGGGGCCGGTCAGCCCCAGCATTTT.

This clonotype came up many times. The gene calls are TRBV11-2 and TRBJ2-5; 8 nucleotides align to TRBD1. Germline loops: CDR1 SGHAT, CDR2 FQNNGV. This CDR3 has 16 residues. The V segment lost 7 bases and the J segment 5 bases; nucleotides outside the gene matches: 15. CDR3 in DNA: TGTGCCAGCACCGCGCAGGGGGCAGGGAATTGGGAGACCCAGTACTTC. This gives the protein CASTAQGAGNWETQYF.

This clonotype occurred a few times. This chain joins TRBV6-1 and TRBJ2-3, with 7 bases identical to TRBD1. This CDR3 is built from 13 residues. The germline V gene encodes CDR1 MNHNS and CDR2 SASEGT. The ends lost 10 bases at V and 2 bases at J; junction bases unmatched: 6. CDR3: CAINRGPTDTQYF. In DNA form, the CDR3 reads TGTGCCATCAACAGGGGCCCCACAGATACGCAGTATTTT.

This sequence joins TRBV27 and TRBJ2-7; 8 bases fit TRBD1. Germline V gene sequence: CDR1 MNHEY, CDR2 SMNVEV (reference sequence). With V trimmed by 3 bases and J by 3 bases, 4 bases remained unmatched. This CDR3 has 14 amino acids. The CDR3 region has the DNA TGTGCCAGCAGTTTGGACAGGGCCGACTACGAGCAGTACTTC. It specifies CASSLDRADYEQYF.

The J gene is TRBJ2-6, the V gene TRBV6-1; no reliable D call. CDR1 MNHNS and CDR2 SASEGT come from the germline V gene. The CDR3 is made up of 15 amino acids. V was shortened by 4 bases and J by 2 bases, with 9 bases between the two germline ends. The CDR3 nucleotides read TGTGCCAGCAGTGGGTTGGGGACTGGGGCCAACGTCCTGACTTTC. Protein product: CASSGLGTGANVLTF.

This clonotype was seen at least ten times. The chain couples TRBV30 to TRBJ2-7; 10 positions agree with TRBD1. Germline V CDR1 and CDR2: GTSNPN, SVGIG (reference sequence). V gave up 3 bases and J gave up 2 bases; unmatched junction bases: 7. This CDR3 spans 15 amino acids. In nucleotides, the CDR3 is TGTGCCTGGAGATCGACAGGGGGCAACACCTACGAGCAGTACTTC. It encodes CAWRSTGGNTYEQYF.

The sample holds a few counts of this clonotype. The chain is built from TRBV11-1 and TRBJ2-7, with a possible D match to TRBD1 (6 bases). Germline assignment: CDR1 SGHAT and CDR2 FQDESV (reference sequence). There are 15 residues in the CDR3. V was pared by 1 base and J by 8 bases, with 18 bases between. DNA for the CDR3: TGTGCCAGCAGCTTAGGGGGGCGAAGTACTACTCAGCAGTACTTC. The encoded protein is CASSLGGRSTTQQYF.